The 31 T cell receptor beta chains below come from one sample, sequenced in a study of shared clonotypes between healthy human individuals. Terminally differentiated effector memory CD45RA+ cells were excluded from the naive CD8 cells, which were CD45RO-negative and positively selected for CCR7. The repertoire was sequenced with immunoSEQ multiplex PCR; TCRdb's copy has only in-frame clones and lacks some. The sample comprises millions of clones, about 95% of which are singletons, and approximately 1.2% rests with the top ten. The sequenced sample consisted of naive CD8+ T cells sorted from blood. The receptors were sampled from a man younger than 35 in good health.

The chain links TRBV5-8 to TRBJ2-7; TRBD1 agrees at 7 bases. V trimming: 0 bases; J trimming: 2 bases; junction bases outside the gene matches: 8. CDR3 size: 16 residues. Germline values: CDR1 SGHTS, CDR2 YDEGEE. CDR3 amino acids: CASSLGIIGQAYEQYF. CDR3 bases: TGTGCCAGCAGCTTGGGGATTATTGGACAGGCCTACGAGCAGTACTTC.

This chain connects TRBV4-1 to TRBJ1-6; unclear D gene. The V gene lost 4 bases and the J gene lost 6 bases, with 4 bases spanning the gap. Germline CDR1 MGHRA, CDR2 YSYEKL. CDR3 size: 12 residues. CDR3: CASSLINSPLHF. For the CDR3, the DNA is TGCGCCAGCAGCCTCATTAATTCACCCCTCCACTTT.

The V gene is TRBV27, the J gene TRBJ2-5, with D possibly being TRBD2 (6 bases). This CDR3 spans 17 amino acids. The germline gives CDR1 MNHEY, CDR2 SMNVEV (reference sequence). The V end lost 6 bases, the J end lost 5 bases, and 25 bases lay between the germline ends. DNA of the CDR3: TGTGCCAGCAGGCCGTTCGGGGGAGTTGAGGGGACGGAGACCCAGTACTTC. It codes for CASRPFGGVEGTETQYF.

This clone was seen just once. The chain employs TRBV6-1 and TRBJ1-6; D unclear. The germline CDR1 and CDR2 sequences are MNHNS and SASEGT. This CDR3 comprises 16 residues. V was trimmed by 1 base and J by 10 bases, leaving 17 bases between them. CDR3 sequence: CASSEEGRVWESPLHF. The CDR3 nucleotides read TGTGCCAGCAGTGAAGAAGGGAGGGTATGGGAATCACCCCTCCACTTT.

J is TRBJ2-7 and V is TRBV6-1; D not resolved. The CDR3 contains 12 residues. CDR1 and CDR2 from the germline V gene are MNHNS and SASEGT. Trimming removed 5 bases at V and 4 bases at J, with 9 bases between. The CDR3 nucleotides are TGTGCCAGCAGTTTCGGGTCTTACGAGCAGTACTTC. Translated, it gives CASSFGSYEQYF.

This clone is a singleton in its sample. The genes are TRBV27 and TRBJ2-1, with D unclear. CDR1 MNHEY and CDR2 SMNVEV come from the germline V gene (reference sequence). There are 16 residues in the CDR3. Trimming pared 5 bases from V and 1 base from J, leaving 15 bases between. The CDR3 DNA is TGTGCCAGCAGTAGGACCGTCCAGGCTTCCTACAATGAGCAGTTCTTC. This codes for CASSRTVQASYNEQFF.

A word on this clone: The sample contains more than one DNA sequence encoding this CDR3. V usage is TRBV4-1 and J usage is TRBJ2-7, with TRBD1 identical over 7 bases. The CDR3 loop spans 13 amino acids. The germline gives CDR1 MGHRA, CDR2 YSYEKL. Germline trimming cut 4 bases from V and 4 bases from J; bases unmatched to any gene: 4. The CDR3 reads CASSRGTAYEQYF. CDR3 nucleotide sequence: TGCGCCAGCAGCCGGGGGACAGCTTACGAGCAGTACTTC.

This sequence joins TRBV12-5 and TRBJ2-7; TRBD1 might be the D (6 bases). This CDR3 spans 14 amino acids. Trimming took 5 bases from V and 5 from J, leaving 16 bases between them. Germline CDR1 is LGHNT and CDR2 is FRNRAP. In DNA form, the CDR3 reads TGTGCTAGTGGTAGGGACACTCTTGTTAACGAGCAGTACTTC. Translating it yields CASGRDTLVNEQYF.

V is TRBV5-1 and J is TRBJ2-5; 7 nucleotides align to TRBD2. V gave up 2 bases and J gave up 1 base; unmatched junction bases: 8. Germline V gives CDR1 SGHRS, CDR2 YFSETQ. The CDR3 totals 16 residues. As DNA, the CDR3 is TGCGCCAGCAGCTTCGGGACTACAGGTTTCCAAGAGACCCAGTACTTC. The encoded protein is CASSFGTTGFQETQYF. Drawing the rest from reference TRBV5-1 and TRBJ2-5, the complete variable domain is KAGVTQTPRYLIKTRGQQVTLSCSPISGHRSVSWYQQTPGQGLQFLFEYFSETQRNKGNFPGRFSGRQFSNSRSEMNVSTLELGDSALYLCASSFGTTGFQETQYFGPGTRLLVL.

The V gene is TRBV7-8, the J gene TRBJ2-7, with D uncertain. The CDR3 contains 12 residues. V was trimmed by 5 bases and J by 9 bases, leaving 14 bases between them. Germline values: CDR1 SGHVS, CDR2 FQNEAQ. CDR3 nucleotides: TGTGCCAGCAGCCCCACCCTGGCAGGGCAGTACTTC. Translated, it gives CASSPTLAGQYF.

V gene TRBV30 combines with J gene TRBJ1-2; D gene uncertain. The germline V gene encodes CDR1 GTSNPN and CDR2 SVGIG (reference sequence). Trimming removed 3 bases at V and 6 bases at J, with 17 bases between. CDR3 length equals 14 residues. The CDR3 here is CAWRVTARVDGYTF. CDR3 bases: TGTGCCTGGAGAGTCACAGCGCGAGTCGATGGCTACACCTTC.

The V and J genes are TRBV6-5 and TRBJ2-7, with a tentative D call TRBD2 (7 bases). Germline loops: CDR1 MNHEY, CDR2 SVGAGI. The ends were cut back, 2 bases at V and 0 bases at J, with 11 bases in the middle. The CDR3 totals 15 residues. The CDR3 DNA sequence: TGTGCCAGCAGTTACGGGGGGGCTTACTCCTACGAGCAGTACTTC. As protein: CASSYGGAYSYEQYF.

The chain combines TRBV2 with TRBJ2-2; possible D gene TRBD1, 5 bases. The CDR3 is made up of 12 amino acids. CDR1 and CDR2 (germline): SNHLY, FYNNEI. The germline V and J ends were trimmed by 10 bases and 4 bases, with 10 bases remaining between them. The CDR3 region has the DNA TGTGCCACCCCAGGGCGCACCGGGGAGCTGTTTTTT. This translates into CATPGRTGELFF.

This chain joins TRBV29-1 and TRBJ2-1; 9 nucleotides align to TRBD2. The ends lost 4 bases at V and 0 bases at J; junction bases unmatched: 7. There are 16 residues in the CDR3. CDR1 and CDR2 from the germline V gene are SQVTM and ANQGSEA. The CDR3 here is CSVGGSGSRSYNEQFF. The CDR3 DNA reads TGCAGCGTTGGGGGTAGCGGGAGCCGCTCCTACAATGAGCAGTTCTTC.

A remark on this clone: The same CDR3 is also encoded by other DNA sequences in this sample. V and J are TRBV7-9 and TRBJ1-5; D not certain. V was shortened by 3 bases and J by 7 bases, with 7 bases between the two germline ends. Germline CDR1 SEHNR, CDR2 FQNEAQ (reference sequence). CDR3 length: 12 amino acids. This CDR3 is CASSFPGQPQHF. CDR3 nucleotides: TGTGCCAGCAGCTTTCCGGGACAGCCCCAGCATTTT.

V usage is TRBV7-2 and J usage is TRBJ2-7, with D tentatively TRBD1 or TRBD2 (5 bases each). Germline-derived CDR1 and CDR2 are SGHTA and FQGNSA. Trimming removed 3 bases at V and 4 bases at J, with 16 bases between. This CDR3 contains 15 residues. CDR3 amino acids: CASSLGRGLEYEQYF. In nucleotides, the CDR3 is TGTGCCAGCAGCTTGGGGCGAGGGCTTGAGTACGAGCAGTACTTC.

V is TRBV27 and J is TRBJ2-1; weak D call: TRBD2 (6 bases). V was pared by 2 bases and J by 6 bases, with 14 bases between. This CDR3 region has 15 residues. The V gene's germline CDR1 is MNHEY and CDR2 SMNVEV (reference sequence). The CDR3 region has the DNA TGTGCCAGCAGTTTAGGGTCAGGAGGGCCCAATGAGCAGTTCTTC. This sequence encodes CASSLGSGGPNEQFF.

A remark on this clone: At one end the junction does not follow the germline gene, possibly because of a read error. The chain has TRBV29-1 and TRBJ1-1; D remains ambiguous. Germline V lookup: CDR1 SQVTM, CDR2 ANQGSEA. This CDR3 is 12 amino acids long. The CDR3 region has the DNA TGCAGCGCTGAAGAAATGAACACTGAAGCTTTCTTT. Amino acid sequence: CSAEEMNTEAFF.

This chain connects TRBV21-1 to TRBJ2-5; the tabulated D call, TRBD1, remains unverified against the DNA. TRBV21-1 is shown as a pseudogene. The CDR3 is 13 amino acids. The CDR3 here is CASSKVGEETQYF. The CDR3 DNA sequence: TGTGCCAGCAGCAAAGTAGGGGAAGAGACCCAGTACTTC.

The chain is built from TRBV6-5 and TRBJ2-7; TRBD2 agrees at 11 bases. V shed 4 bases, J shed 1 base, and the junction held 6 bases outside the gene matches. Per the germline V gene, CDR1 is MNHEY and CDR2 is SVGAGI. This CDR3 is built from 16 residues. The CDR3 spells CASSLSTSGASYEQYF. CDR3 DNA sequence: TGTGCCAGCAGTTTGTCGACTAGCGGGGCTTCCTACGAGCAGTACTTC.

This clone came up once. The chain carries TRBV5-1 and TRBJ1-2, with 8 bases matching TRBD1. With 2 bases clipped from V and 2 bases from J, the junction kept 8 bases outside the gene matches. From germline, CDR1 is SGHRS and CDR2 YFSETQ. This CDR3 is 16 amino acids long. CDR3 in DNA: TGCGCCAGCAGCTTCTCACTTAGGACAGGGAACTATGGCTACACCTTC. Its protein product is CASSFSLRTGNYGYTF.

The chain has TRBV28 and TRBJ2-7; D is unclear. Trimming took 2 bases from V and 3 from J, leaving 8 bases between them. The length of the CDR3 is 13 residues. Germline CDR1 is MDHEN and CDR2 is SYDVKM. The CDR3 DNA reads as TGTGCCAGCAGTTTAATGGGGTTCTACGAGCAGTACTTC. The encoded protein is CASSLMGFYEQYF.

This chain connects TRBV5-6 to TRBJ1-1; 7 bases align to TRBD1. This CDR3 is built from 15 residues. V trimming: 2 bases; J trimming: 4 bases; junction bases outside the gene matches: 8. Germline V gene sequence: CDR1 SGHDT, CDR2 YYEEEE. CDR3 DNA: TGTGCCAGCAGCTTTTCGACAGGGAAGGTCACTGAAGCTTTCTTT. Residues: CASSFSTGKVTEAFF.

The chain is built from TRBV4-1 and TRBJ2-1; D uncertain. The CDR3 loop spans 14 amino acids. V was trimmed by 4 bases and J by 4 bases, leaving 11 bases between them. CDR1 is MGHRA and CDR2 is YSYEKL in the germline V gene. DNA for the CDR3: TGCGCCAGCAGCCCGAAAGACCTATACAATGAGCAGTTCTTC. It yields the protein CASSPKDLYNEQFF.

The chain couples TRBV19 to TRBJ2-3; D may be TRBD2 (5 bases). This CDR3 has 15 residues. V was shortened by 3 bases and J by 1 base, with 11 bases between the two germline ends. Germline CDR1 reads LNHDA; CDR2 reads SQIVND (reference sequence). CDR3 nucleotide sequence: TGTGCCAGTAGTATGAGGGTGGGTGGCACAGATACGCAGTATTTT. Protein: CASSMRVGGTDTQYF.

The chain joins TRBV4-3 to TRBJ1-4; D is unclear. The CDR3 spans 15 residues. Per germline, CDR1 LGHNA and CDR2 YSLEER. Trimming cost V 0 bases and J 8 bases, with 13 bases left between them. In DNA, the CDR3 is TGCGCCAGCAGCCAAGATGCGTTTACGGGGGAAAAACTGTTTTTT. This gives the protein CASSQDAFTGEKLFF.

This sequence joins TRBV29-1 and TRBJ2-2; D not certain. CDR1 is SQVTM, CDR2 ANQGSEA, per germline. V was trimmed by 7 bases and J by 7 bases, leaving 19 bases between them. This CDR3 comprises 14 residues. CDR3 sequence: CSDTTLLTSGELFF. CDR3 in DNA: TGCAGCGACACGACTCTTCTGACGAGCGGGGAGCTGTTTTTT.

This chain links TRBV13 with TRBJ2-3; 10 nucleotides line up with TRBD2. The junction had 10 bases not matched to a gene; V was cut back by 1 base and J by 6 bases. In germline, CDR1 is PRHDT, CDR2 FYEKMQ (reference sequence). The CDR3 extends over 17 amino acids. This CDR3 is CASSLEASGGPPDTQYF. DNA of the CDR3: TGTGCCAGCAGCTTAGAGGCTAGCGGGGGCCCACCGGATACGCAGTATTTT.

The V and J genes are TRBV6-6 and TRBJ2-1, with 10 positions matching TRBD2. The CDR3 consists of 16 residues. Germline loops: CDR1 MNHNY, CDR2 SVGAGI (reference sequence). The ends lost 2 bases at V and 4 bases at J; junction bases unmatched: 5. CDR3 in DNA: TGTGCCAGCAGTTACCTATGGACTAGCGGTTACAATGAGCAGTTCTTC. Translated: CASSYLWTSGYNEQFF.

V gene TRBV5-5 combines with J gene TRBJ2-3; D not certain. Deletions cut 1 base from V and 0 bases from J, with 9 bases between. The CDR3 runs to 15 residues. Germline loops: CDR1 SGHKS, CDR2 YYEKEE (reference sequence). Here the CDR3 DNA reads TGTGCCAGCAGCTTGAGTCGTAGTAGCACAGATACGCAGTATTTT. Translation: CASSLSRSSTDTQYF.

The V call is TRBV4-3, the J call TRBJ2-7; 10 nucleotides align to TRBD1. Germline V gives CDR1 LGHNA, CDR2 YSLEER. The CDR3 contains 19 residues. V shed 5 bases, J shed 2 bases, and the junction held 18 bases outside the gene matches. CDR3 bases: TGCGCCAGCAGCATGAGGTTTGGAAAGGGACAGGGGATCGCCTACGAGCAGTACTTC. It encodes CASSMRFGKGQGIAYEQYF.